This TCR beta chain was observed in a study of blood T cell repertoires in COVID-19. Study background: Samples came from the United States, Italy and Spain, spanning acute and convalescent COVID-19. T cells, B-cell-depleted T cells, or PBMCs provided the cDNA or gDNA that served as material.

Original analysis: The assay estimated nucleated cells by amplifying reference gene primers. TCRdb keeps only in-frame clones here, not all; method: immunoSEQ multiplex PCR. V and J calls and clone size are given by that table; D and trimming were obtained from the DNA. The sample includes 38,000 or so clones, 81% seen only once; the top ten take less than 50%. This CDR3 is 19 amino acids long. Trimming took 8 bases from V and 5 from J; bases not matched to a gene: 19. In germline, CDR1 is MNHEY, CDR2 SMNVEV (reference sequence). The chain combines TRBV27 with TRBJ2-5; 14 bases are shared with TRBD2. Material for sequencing was peripheral blood. This TCR derives from a human donor in a cohort sampled during active or convalescent COVID-19. The donor label of this sample is uncertain. CDR3 sequence reads: CASGRIRSTSGRAPETQYF. CDR3 coding DNA: TGTGCCAGCGGCCGCATCCGTTCGACTAGCGGGAGGGCCCCGGAGACCCAGTACTTC.